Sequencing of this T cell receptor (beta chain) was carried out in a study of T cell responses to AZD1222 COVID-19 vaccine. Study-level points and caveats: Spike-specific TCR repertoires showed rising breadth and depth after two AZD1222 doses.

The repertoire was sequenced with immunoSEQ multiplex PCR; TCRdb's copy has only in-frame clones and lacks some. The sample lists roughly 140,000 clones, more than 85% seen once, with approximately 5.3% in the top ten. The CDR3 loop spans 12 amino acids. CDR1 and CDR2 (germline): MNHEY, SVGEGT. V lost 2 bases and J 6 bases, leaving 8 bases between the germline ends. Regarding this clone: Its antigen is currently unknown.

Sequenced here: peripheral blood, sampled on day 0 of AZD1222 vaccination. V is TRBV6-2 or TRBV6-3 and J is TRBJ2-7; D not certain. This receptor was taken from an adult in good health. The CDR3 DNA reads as TGTGCCAGCAGTTACAGGCCTTTCGAGCAGTACTTC. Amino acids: CASSYRPFEQYF.